The 30 T cell receptor beta chains listed next were all sequenced from one sample in a study of blood T cells in healthy people across ages. A second about 6 to 12 cycle PCR used barcoded and J-beta primers. One entry per CDR3 protein, called by TCRdb with MiXCR from the 5' RACE reads. The repertoire consists of over 950,000 distinct CDR3 sequences, with around two fifths occurring once and the leading ten covering 13%. The sequenced material came from blood. All receptors derive from a man between 18 and 35 years old in good health.

The chain is built from TRBV2 and TRBJ2-1, with D possibly matching TRBD2 (5 bases). This CDR3 is 15 amino acids long. The V end lost 1 base, the J end lost 5 bases, and 12 bases lay between the germline ends. Germline V gene lookup returns CDR1 SNHLY and CDR2 FYNNEI. CDR3 DNA: TGTGCCAGCAGTGAAGGGGGAGTCCCCCACAATGAGCAGTTCTTC. It is translated as CASSEGGVPHNEQFF.

This chain links TRBV20-1 with TRBJ1-5, with TRBD1 matching over 8 bases. From germline, CDR1 is DFQATT and CDR2 SNEGSKA (reference sequence). The CDR3 runs to 14 residues. V shed 0 bases, J shed 6 bases, and the junction held 4 bases outside the gene matches. CDR3 region: CSARDGQGGQPQHF. In DNA, the CDR3 is TGCAGTGCTAGAGACGGACAGGGAGGTCAGCCCCAGCATTTT.

The chain couples TRBV3-1 to TRBJ2-3; D unclear. The V and J ends lost 5 bases and 0 bases respectively, with 9 bases between them. Germline values: CDR1 LGHDT, CDR2 YNNKEL (reference sequence). The CDR3 has 14 residues. In DNA, the CDR3 is TGTGCCAGCAGCTACCAGGACAGCACAGATACGCAGTATTTT. Protein: CASSYQDSTDTQYF.

The chain has TRBV27 and TRBJ1-1, with TRBD1 as a possible D gene (6 bases). Trimming took 6 bases from V and 3 from J, leaving 11 bases between them. CDR1 is MNHEY and CDR2 is SMNVEV in the germline V gene (reference sequence). The CDR3 loop spans 13 amino acids. This chain's CDR3 is CASRGQHYTEAFF. CDR3 DNA: TGTGCCAGCAGAGGACAGCATTACACTGAAGCTTTCTTT.

This clonotype showed up many times. The chain uses TRBV6-6 and TRBJ2-1; D gene ambiguous. The germline CDR1 and CDR2 sequences are MNHNY and SVGAGI (reference sequence). CDR3 length: 14 amino acids. Trimming shortened V by 5 bases and J by 3 bases, and 11 bases separated the two germline ends. The CDR3 coding sequence is TGTGCCAGCAGTCCTAGGACGGACTACAATGAGCAGTTCTTC. Translation gives CASSPRTDYNEQFF.

This clonotype was observed a few times. The chain carries TRBV7-3 and TRBJ2-5; TRBD2 is a possible D gene (6 bases). V lost 5 bases to trimming and J lost 2 bases, with 15 bases between them. There are 15 residues in the CDR3. Germline V gene sequence: CDR1 SGHTA, CDR2 FQGTGA. In DNA, the CDR3 is TGTGCCAGCAGCCTGCGTGGACTACAACAAGAGACCCAGTACTTC. This gives the protein CASSLRGLQQETQYF. The full variable domain, with the rest looked up from reference TRBV7-3 and TRBJ2-5, is GAGVSQTPSNKVTEKGKYVELRCDPISGHTALYWYRQSLGQGPEFLIYFQGTGAADDSGLPNDRFFAVRPEGSVSTLKIQRTERGDSAVYLCASSLRGLQQETQYFGPGTRLLVL.

This CDR3 is CASSDLGLMNTEAFF. The CDR3 nucleotides read TGCGCCAGCAGTGACTTAGGCCTTATGAACACTGAAGCTTTCTTT. This chain connects TRBV4-1 to TRBJ1-1; D not resolved. V was trimmed by 6 bases and J by 0 bases, leaving 14 bases between them. The CDR3 has 15 residues. CDR1 and CDR2 (germline): MGHRA, YSYEKL.

This chain connects TRBV5-6 to TRBJ1-2; D is undetermined. The CDR3 has 13 amino acids. V lost 4 bases, J lost 8 bases, and 15 bases lay in between. Germline CDR1 SGHDT, CDR2 YYEEEE. This CDR3 is CASSGVMVYGYTF. CDR3 in DNA: TGTGCCAGCAGCGGTGTAATGGTTTACGGCTACACCTTC.

The CDR3 loop reads CASSSTHTGGGNTIYF. The CDR3 bases are TGTGCCAGCAGCTCAACCCACACCGGGGGGGGAAACACCATATATTTT. The chain is built from TRBV12-3 or TRBV12-4 and TRBJ1-3; D possibly corresponds to TRBD1 (5 bases). Trimming shortened V by 6 bases and J by 4 bases, and 19 bases separated the two germline ends. This CDR3 spans 16 amino acids.

To note about this clonotype: A much larger clone sits a single nucleotide away, making a read error possible. The chain combines TRBV28 with TRBJ2-5, with D possibly called TRBD1 or TRBD2 (5 bases each). The germline V gene encodes CDR1 MDHEN and CDR2 SYDVKM. The CDR3 totals 14 residues. CDR3 sequence: CANSLGTGGMVEYF. CDR3 in DNA: TGTGCCAACAGTTTAGGAACTGGGGGTATGGTGGAGTACTTC.

This clonotype was detected a few times. The chain has TRBV20-1 and TRBJ1-1; TRBD1 might be the D (6 bases). From germline, CDR1 is DFQATT and CDR2 SNEGSKA (reference sequence). The length of the CDR3 is 15 residues. V lost 0 bases to trimming and J lost 6 bases, with 17 bases between them. This CDR3 reads CSARDPQGISAEAFF. CDR3 in DNA: TGCAGTGCTAGAGACCCTCAGGGGATTAGTGCTGAAGCTTTCTTT.

V is TRBV27 and J is TRBJ2-3, with D possibly called TRBD1 or TRBD2 (5 bases each). Per germline, CDR1 MNHEY and CDR2 SMNVEV (reference sequence). CDR3 length: 14 residues. Trimming left V 5 bases short and J 6 bases short, with 15 bases between. The CDR3 loop is CASSLEGRMDTQYF. DNA for the CDR3: TGTGCCAGCAGTCTAGAGGGGCGCATGGATACGCAGTATTTT.

This clonotype was seen a handful of times. The V and J genes are TRBV7-2 and TRBJ2-1; the D is unclear. Trimming took off 5 bases at V and 7 bases at J, with 15 bases between the two ends. There are 14 residues in the CDR3. Germline V gene lookup returns CDR1 SGHTA and CDR2 FQGNSA. The CDR3: CASSQDLLGNEQFF. The CDR3 region has the DNA TGTGCCAGCAGCCAGGATCTTCTTGGGAATGAGCAGTTCTTC.

This clonotype was recorded a few times. This chain links TRBV7-2 with TRBJ1-6; D is ambiguous. V lost 1 base and J 0 bases, leaving 10 bases between the germline ends. Germline-derived CDR1 and CDR2 are SGHTA and FQGNSA. The CDR3 contains 17 residues. The CDR3 DNA reads TGTGCCAGCAGCTTAGTGGCTACCAGCTCCTATAATTCACCCCTCCACTTT. The encoded protein is CASSLVATSSYNSPLHF. The whole variable domain, remainder taken from reference TRBV7-2 and TRBJ1-6, is GAGVSQSPSNKVTEKGKDVELRCDPISGHTALYWYRQSLGQGLEFLIYFQGNSAPDKSGLPSDRFSAERTGGSVSTLTIQRTQQEDSAVYLCASSLVATSSYNSPLHFGNGTRLTVT.

This clonotype showed up just a few times. The J gene is TRBJ1-1, the V gene TRBV7-8; 7 positions match TRBD1. The junction had 5 bases not matched to a gene; V was cut back by 6 bases and J by 1 base. Germline V gene data show CDR1 as SGHVS and CDR2 as FQNEAQ. The CDR3 has 14 amino acids. The CDR3 loop is CASSLWDRNTEAFF. CDR3 bases: TGTGCCAGCAGTTTATGGGACAGGAACACTGAAGCTTTCTTT.

The J gene is TRBJ1-1, the V gene TRBV20-1; TRBD1 agrees at 7 bases. V shed 3 bases and J 5 bases; nucleotides not matched to a gene: 6. CDR1 DFQATT and CDR2 SNEGSKA come from the germline V gene (reference sequence). This CDR3 region has 13 residues. For the CDR3, the DNA is TGCAGTGCTAGGAAGGGGGCAAGGACTGAAGCTTTCTTT. Encoded protein: CSARKGARTEAFF.

This chain links TRBV6-1 with TRBJ1-2; TRBD1 aligns across 7 bases. J lost 2 bases, V lost 6 bases, and 9 bases had no gene match. This CDR3 is built from 15 residues. Per germline, CDR1 MNHNS and CDR2 SASEGT. The CDR3 loop is CASSWGQPLNYGYTF. DNA for the CDR3: TGTGCCAGCAGCTGGGGACAGCCTTTAAACTATGGCTACACCTTC.

The gene calls are TRBV7-9 and TRBJ1-1, with 9 positions matching TRBD1. V was clipped by 5 bases and J by 1 base; unmatched bases: 8. CDR1 and CDR2 from the germline V gene are SEHNR and FQNEAQ (reference sequence). This CDR3 spans 16 amino acids. Written as DNA, the CDR3 is TGTGCCAGCAGCCCCCGGACAGGGGACCGGAACACTGAAGCTTTCTTT. Translating gives CASSPRTGDRNTEAFF.

V and J are TRBV29-1 and TRBJ2-3, with TRBD1 matching 10 bases. This CDR3 has 13 amino acids. Germline loops: CDR1 SQVTM, CDR2 ANQGSEA. Unmatched junction bases numbered 3, after V lost 6 bases and J lost 3 bases. The CDR3 DNA sequence: TGCAGCGTATGGACAGGGGGGACAGATACGCAGTATTTT. Residues: CSVWTGGTDTQYF.

This chain uses TRBV20-1 with TRBJ1-1; 7 bases fit TRBD1. V gave up 2 bases and J gave up 2 bases; unmatched junction bases: 8. CDR1 and CDR2 from the germline V gene are DFQATT and SNEGSKA (reference sequence). There are 15 residues in the CDR3. The DNA of the CDR3 is TGCAGTGCTAGACCGCCGGGACAGATCAACACTGAAGCTTTCTTT. Protein product: CSARPPGQINTEAFF.

This clonotype was recorded a few times. V usage is TRBV27 and J usage is TRBJ1-2; the D gene is possibly TRBD1 (6 bases). The germline V and J ends were trimmed by 6 bases and 5 bases, with 19 bases remaining between them. The CDR3 sequence is 15 residues long. Germline CDR1 is MNHEY and CDR2 is SMNVEV (reference sequence). CDR3 protein: CASSLTGGPSYGYTF. DNA of the CDR3: TGTGCCAGCAGCTTGACGGGGGGCCCTAGTTATGGCTACACCTTC.

The chain carries TRBV20-1 and TRBJ2-3; the D is unclear. CDR3 length: 13 residues. V lost 3 bases and J 1 base, leaving 8 bases between the germline ends. The germline V gene encodes CDR1 DFQATT and CDR2 SNEGSKA (reference sequence). In nucleotides, the CDR3 is TGCAGTGCTAGGCCGGCGGGCACAGATACGCAGTATTTT. It codes for CSARPAGTDTQYF.

V and J are TRBV9 and TRBJ2-1; 12 positions match TRBD2. Trimming cost V 7 bases and J 5 bases; bases outside gene matches: 7. The CDR3 extends over 15 amino acids. CDR1 is SGDLS and CDR2 is YYNGEE in the germline V gene. Here the CDR3 reads CASALAGGPNNEQFF. The CDR3 DNA follows: TGTGCCAGCGCTCTAGCGGGGGGGCCGAACAATGAGCAGTTCTTC. Variable domain in full (rest from reference TRBV9 and TRBJ2-1): DSGVTQTPKHLITATGQRVTLRCSPRSGDLSVYWYQQSLDQGLQFLIQYYNGEERAKGNILERFSAQQFPDLHSELNLSSLELGDSALYFCASALAGGPNNEQFFGPGTRLTVL.

V gene TRBV10-3 combines with J gene TRBJ2-1; D is perhaps TRBD1 or TRBD2 (5 bases each). CDR1 is ENHRY, CDR2 SYGVKD, per germline. This CDR3 spans 13 amino acids. V lost 10 bases to trimming and J lost 6 bases, with 16 bases between them. Here the CDR3 DNA reads TGTGCCACTGGGACGGACGCGGGCAATGAGCAGTTCTTC. It translates to CATGTDAGNEQFF.

This clonotype has just a few counts. The chain combines TRBV27 with TRBJ1-1, with 12 bases fitting TRBD1. Germline CDR1 is MNHEY and CDR2 is SMNVEV (reference sequence). J gave up 6 bases and V 4 bases, and 9 bases lay outside the gene matches. The CDR3 length is 16 residues. This chain's CDR3 is CASSSGQGASSPEAFF. CDR3 sequence (DNA): TGTGCCAGCAGTTCGGGACAGGGGGCGTCTAGTCCTGAAGCTTTCTTT.

The gene calls are TRBV25-1 and TRBJ2-7, with 7 bases that match TRBD2. The germline V gene encodes CDR1 MGHDK and CDR2 SYGVNS. The V and J ends lost 1 base and 3 bases, in that order; junction bases with no gene match: 18. The CDR3 sequence is 19 residues long. DNA for the CDR3: TGTGCCAGCAGTGAATTACGACCGCCTGAGGGAGGGTTCGACTACGAGCAGTACTTC. Its translation is CASSELRPPEGGFDYEQYF.

The J gene is TRBJ2-4, the V gene TRBV7-2; maybe TRBD2 (6 bases). The germline V gene has CDR1 SGHTA and CDR2 FQGNSA. V was shortened by 1 base and J by 8 bases, with 15 bases between the two germline ends. The CDR3 is made up of 15 amino acids. CDR3 coding DNA: TGTGCCAGCAGCTTAGGGAGGGGACTTCCTGACATTCAGTACTTC. This sequence encodes CASSLGRGLPDIQYF.

This rearrangement joins TRBV12-3 or TRBV12-4 to TRBJ1-5; D may be TRBD1 (6 bases). V was clipped by 2 bases and J by 1 base, with 12 bases between them. This CDR3 region has 16 residues. The CDR3 sequence: CASSLMGQGSNQPQHF. DNA for the CDR3: TGTGCCAGCAGTTTAATGGGACAAGGAAGCAATCAGCCCCAGCATTTT.

About this clonotype: An end of the junction does not agree with germline; a read error may underlie this. V is TRBV28 and J is TRBJ2-5, with D unclear. The CDR3 is 13 amino acids. Germline lookup yields CDR1 MDHEN and CDR2 SYDVKM. CDR3 coding DNA: TGTGCCACCAGTTTCCGACCTTCGGAGACCCAGTACTTC. It translates to CATSFRPSETQYF.

This clonotype was counted only a few times. The genes are TRBV6-5 and TRBJ2-1; the match to TRBD2 covers 10 bases. J lost 14 bases, V lost 5 bases, and 12 bases had no gene match. Germline CDR1 MNHEY, CDR2 SVGAGI. This CDR3 is built from 14 residues. The DNA for the CDR3 is TGTGCCAGCAGTCCGCGGACTAGCGGCGGTGGGGAGTTCTTC. It specifies CASSPRTSGGGEFF.